One and the same sample provided the 32 T cell receptor beta chains below, sequenced in a study of T cell responses to AZD1222 COVID-19 vaccine. Sequencing used immunoSEQ multiplex PCR; TCRdb keeps in-frame clones, though not all of them. The sample holds 120,000 or so clones; approximately 90% are singletons and the top ten take 4.5% to 6%. Here the sequenced sample was peripheral blood, taken on day 0 of AZD1222 vaccination. The receptors were gathered from an adult in good health.

The V and J genes are TRBV15 and TRBJ1-1, with 7 bases identical to TRBD1. Germline CDR1 is LNHNV and CDR2 is YYDKDF (reference sequence). V was clipped by 4 bases and J by 2 bases; unmatched bases: 7. This CDR3 spans 15 amino acids. The CDR3 here is CATSKGRGLNTEAFF. DNA for the CDR3: TGTGCCACCAGCAAAGGGAGGGGGCTAAACACTGAAGCTTTCTTT.

The chain combines TRBV4-1 with TRBJ1-1; 7 nucleotides agree with TRBD1. The trim removed 0 bases at V and 5 bases at J, leaving 6 bases unmatched. The germline gives CDR1 MGHRA, CDR2 YSYEKL. The CDR3 spans 15 residues. The CDR3 sequence: CASSQEVSGGTEAFF. CDR3 nucleotide sequence: TGCGCCAGCAGCCAAGAGGTATCAGGGGGGACTGAAGCTTTCTTT.

J is TRBJ1-2 and V is TRBV19; weak D call: TRBD1 (6 bases). The ends were cut back, 5 bases at V and 7 bases at J, with 8 bases in the middle. The CDR3 covers 11 residues. The germline gives CDR1 LNHDA, CDR2 SQIVND (reference sequence). Here the CDR3 DNA reads TGTGCCAGTAGTGCACAGGGTGGCTACACCTTC. Translating gives CASSAQGGYTF.

This clone was recorded a few times. The chain has TRBV6-5 and TRBJ2-7; TRBD2 is a possible D gene (5 bases). Trimming shortened V by 3 bases and J by 2 bases, and 14 bases separated the two germline ends. CDR3 length equals 15 residues. CDR1 is MNHEY, CDR2 SVGAGI, per germline. The CDR3, as DNA: TGTGCCAGCAGTTATCGGACTGTGGGGACCTACGAGCAGTACTTC. This sequence encodes CASSYRTVGTYEQYF.

The chain is built from TRBV9 and TRBJ1-2, with TRBD1 matching 9 bases. This CDR3 has 14 amino acids. Germline V gene lookup returns CDR1 SGDLS and CDR2 YYNGEE. V lost 3 bases and J lost 4; bases outside the gene matches: 4. CDR3 region: CASSGTGAGYGYTF. DNA of the CDR3: TGTGCCAGCAGCGGGACAGGGGCGGGCTATGGCTACACCTTC.

The rearrangement uses TRBV28 and TRBJ1-2, with a weak D call TRBD1 (5 bases). The V end lost 5 bases, the J end lost 4 bases, and 11 bases lay between the germline ends. The CDR3 contains 13 residues. Germline V gives CDR1 MDHEN, CDR2 SYDVKM. CDR3 in DNA: TGTGCCAGCAGTCTCTGGGGGGGCTATGGCTACACCTTC. It encodes CASSLWGGYGYTF.

The chain uses TRBV2 and TRBJ2-1; D may match TRBD1 or TRBD2 (5 bases each). In germline, CDR1 is SNHLY, CDR2 FYNNEI. Trimming took off 3 bases at V and 0 bases at J, with 9 bases between the two ends. This CDR3 has 15 residues. CDR3 nucleotides: TGTGCCAGCAGTGAGGACGGGGCCTCCTACAATGAGCAGTTCTTC. Amino acids: CASSEDGASYNEQFF.

The J gene is TRBJ1-5, the V gene TRBV7-2; possibly TRBD1 for D (5 bases). The germline CDR1 and CDR2 sequences are SGHTA and FQGNSA. The CDR3 contains 15 residues. The germline V and J ends were trimmed by 5 bases and 0 bases, with 11 bases remaining between them. In DNA form, the CDR3 reads TGTGCCAGCAGCCCGACAGTTGCTAGCAATCAGCCCCAGCATTTT. Translated, it gives CASSPTVASNQPQHF.

This sequence joins TRBV7-3 and TRBJ2-2; D gene unclear. Germline V CDR1 and CDR2: SGHTA, FQGTGA. Trimming stripped 2 bases from V and 3 bases from J, with 1 base between. The CDR3 extends over 12 amino acids. The chain's CDR3 is CASSLDTGELFF. The CDR3 nucleotides are TGTGCCAGCAGCTTAGACACCGGGGAGCTGTTTTTT.

This chain uses TRBV6-2 or TRBV6-3 with TRBJ2-5; D might be TRBD2 (7 bases). V was clipped by 4 bases and J by 4 bases, with 19 bases between them. CDR1 is MNHEY, CDR2 SVGEGT, per germline. The CDR3 spans 16 residues. For the CDR3, the DNA is TGTGCCAGCAGTTCACTTTCGGGGGGCGCTGGAGAGACCCAGTACTTC. Its protein product is CASSSLSGGAGETQYF.

The V and J genes are TRBV14 and TRBJ2-7; D remains ambiguous. This CDR3 has 17 amino acids. V gave up 1 base and J gave up 2 bases, with 18 bases separating them. CDR1 and CDR2 from the germline V gene are SGHDN and FVKESK. The CDR3 DNA reads as TGTGCCAGCAGCCAAGGGAGATTCTCTCTTATGACCTACGAGCAGTACTTC. This gives the protein CASSQGRFSLMTYEQYF.

This clone was picked up a small number of times. The CDR3 coding sequence is TGTGCCAGCGGGCCCGACGGGCCCCCCTCCTACGAGCAGTACTTC. Translation: CASGPDGPPSYEQYF. The rearrangement joins TRBV28 to TRBJ2-7; D not certain. Trimming pared 8 bases from V and 0 bases from J, leaving 17 bases between. The CDR3 extends over 15 amino acids. Germline V CDR1 and CDR2: MDHEN, SYDVKM.

V is TRBV5-1 and J is TRBJ2-7; tentatively, D is TRBD2 (6 bases). Germline V gene data show CDR1 as SGHRS and CDR2 as YFSETQ. V lost 0 bases and J lost 2, with 12 bases in between. The CDR3 contains 15 residues. This CDR3 is CASSLDAGSTYEQYF. CDR3 coding DNA: TGCGCCAGCAGCTTGGACGCCGGGAGTACCTACGAGCAGTACTTC.

This chain connects TRBV7-2 to TRBJ2-2; D not certain. Germline CDR1 and CDR2: SGHTA and FQGNSA. The ends were cut back, 3 bases at V and 4 bases at J, with 0 bases in the middle. CDR3 size: 11 residues. The CDR3: CASSFTGELFF. The CDR3 DNA follows: TGTGCCAGCAGCTTCACCGGGGAGCTGTTTTTT.

This clone came up once. This chain connects TRBV7-8 to TRBJ1-4; TRBD1 might be the D (6 bases). With 4 bases removed from V and 5 bases from J, the gap between germline ends came to 17 bases. The germline CDR1 and CDR2 sequences are SGHVS and FQNEAQ. This CDR3 has 16 amino acids. The CDR3 reads CASSSNTGFVNEKLFF. CDR3 DNA sequence: TGTGCCAGCAGCTCGAATACAGGGTTCGTGAATGAAAAACTGTTTTTT. Filled out from reference TRBV7-8 and TRBJ1-4, the complete variable domain reads GAGVSQSPRYKVAKRGQDVALRCDPISGHVSLFWYQQALGQGPEFLTYFQNEAQLDKSGLPSDRFFAERPEGSVSTLKIQRTQQEDSAVYLCASSSNTGFVNEKLFFGSGTQLSVL.

J is TRBJ1-1 and V is TRBV3-1 (or the pseudogene TRBV3-2), with TRBD1 matching over 10 bases. From germline, CDR1 is LGHDT and CDR2 YNNKEL (reference sequence). The CDR3 spans 16 residues. The V gene end was trimmed by 4 bases and the J gene end by 6 bases; junction bases not matched to a gene: 11. The CDR3 here is CASSPGGTGVLAEAFF. The CDR3 DNA reads TGTGCCAGCAGCCCCGGAGGGACAGGGGTTTTGGCTGAAGCTTTCTTT.

The CDR3 spells CASSQESSGLYEQYF. DNA of the CDR3: TGCGCCAGCAGCCAAGAAAGCAGTGGCCTCTACGAGCAGTACTTC. The V and J genes are TRBV4-1 and TRBJ2-7; D remains ambiguous. Trimming cost V 0 bases and J 3 bases, with 12 bases left between them. The germline V gene has CDR1 MGHRA and CDR2 YSYEKL. This CDR3 spans 15 amino acids.

CDR3 DNA sequence: TGTGCCAGCGTCAGGTCGAGACAGGGGGCAGAGTCCTACGAGCAGTACTTC. It is translated as CASVRSRQGAESYEQYF. The V call is TRBV27, the J call TRBJ2-7, with TRBD1 matching 10 bases. The germline V gene has CDR1 MNHEY and CDR2 SMNVEV (reference sequence). The CDR3 length is 17 residues. The V and J ends lost 8 bases and 1 base, in that order; junction bases with no gene match: 14.

This rearrangement joins TRBV20-1 to TRBJ2-7; the D is unclear. This CDR3 has 10 residues. CDR1 and CDR2 from the germline V gene are DFQATT and SNEGSKA (reference sequence). Trimming left V 3 bases short and J 6 bases short, with 6 bases between. The CDR3 protein is CSARESEQYF. For the CDR3, the DNA is TGCAGTGCTAGGGAGAGCGAGCAGTACTTC.

This rearrangement joins TRBV3-1 (or the pseudogene TRBV3-2) to TRBJ1-1; perhaps TRBD1 as D (6 bases). The germline CDR1 and CDR2 sequences are LGHDT and YNNKEL (reference sequence). The length of the CDR3 is 13 residues. The V end was cut by 1 base, the J end by 4 bases, with 7 bases between. The CDR3 loop reads CASSQAGATEAFF. DNA for the CDR3: TGTGCCAGCAGCCAAGCAGGGGCCACTGAAGCTTTCTTT.

CDR3 protein: CGIQETQYF. The CDR3 bases are TGTGGGATTCAAGAGACCCAGTACTTC. The V call is TRBV7-3, the J call TRBJ2-5; D gene unclear. Germline CDR1 is SGHTA and CDR2 is FQGTGA. This CDR3 region has 9 residues.

The chain combines TRBV10-3 with TRBJ2-7, with D possibly being TRBD1 or TRBD2 (5 bases each). Trimming stripped 0 bases from V and 3 bases from J, with 9 bases between. This CDR3 has 14 amino acids. Germline loops: CDR1 ENHRY, CDR2 SYGVKD. The DNA for the CDR3 is TGTGCCATCAGTGAGTCGGAGGACAACTACGAGCAGTACTTC. Its protein is CAISESEDNYEQYF.

The chain recombines TRBV19 with TRBJ1-1; D possibly corresponds to TRBD1 (6 bases). Germline assignment: CDR1 LNHDA and CDR2 SQIVND (reference sequence). Trimming left V 8 bases short and J 1 base short, with 17 bases between. The CDR3 has 15 amino acids. CDR3 nucleotides: TGTGCCAGTGGCTTTTATGACAGGCCGAACACTGAAGCTTTCTTT. Protein: CASGFYDRPNTEAFF.

The chain is built from TRBV18 and TRBJ2-5; D possibly corresponds to TRBD1 (6 bases). The ends were cut back, 4 bases at V and 2 bases at J, with 17 bases in the middle. Germline lookup yields CDR1 KGHSH and CDR2 LQKENI. The CDR3 has 16 residues. CDR3 loop: CASSLHPRTVQETQYF. CDR3 sequence (DNA): TGTGCCAGCTCACTCCACCCTAGGACAGTACAAGAGACCCAGTACTTC. Full variable domain (rest looked up from reference TRBV18 and TRBJ2-5): NAGVMQNPRHLVRRRGQEARLRCSPMKGHSHVYWYRQLPEEGLKFMVYLQKENIIDESGMPKERFSAEFPKEGPSILRIQQVVRGDSAAYFCASSLHPRTVQETQYFGPGTRLLVL.

The chain has TRBV19 and TRBJ1-1; D unclear. Trimming shortened V by 3 bases and J by 0 bases, and 8 bases separated the two germline ends. This CDR3 has 14 amino acids. Germline CDR1 and CDR2: LNHDA and SQIVND (reference sequence). This CDR3 is CASSIHSMNTEAFF. CDR3 in DNA: TGTGCCAGTAGTATCCACAGTATGAACACTGAAGCTTTCTTT.

The V gene is TRBV4-3, the J gene TRBJ2-7; D gene ambiguous. There are 16 residues in the CDR3. V lost 1 base, J lost 6 bases, and 19 bases lay in between. The germline CDR1 and CDR2 sequences are LGHNA and YSLEER. The DNA of the CDR3 is TGCGCCAGCAGCCAAGTTCCCCACTCCCCGCAGCCCGAGCAGTACTTC. Translation: CASSQVPHSPQPEQYF.

This rearrangement joins TRBV7-9 to TRBJ1-2; TRBD1 matches at 10 bases. V shed 1 base and J 7 bases; nucleotides not matched to a gene: 3. The CDR3 consists of 14 residues. Germline lookup yields CDR1 SEHNR and CDR2 FQNEAQ (reference sequence). The CDR3 coding sequence is TGTGCCAGCAGCTTAGAGGGGACAGGGGCTGGCTACACCTTC. It encodes CASSLEGTGAGYTF.

This clone was seen once. This rearrangement joins TRBV27 to TRBJ2-1; tentatively, D is TRBD1 (6 bases). Germline V gene lookup returns CDR1 MNHEY and CDR2 SMNVEV (reference sequence). The CDR3 runs 13 residues. The V and J ends lost 6 bases and 7 bases respectively, with 13 bases between them. The CDR3 spells CASSSGTRNEQFF. The CDR3 bases are TGTGCCAGCAGCTCCGGGACAAGAAATGAGCAGTTCTTC.

The genes are TRBV18 and TRBJ2-1; 13 bases map to TRBD2. Germline lookup yields CDR1 KGHSH and CDR2 LQKENI. With V trimmed by 0 bases and J by 6 bases, 2 bases remained unmatched. The CDR3 loop spans 16 amino acids. The CDR3 spells CASSPPTSGGTNEQFF. The CDR3 DNA sequence: TGTGCCAGCTCACCACCGACTAGCGGGGGGACCAATGAGCAGTTCTTC.

This chain joins TRBV14 and TRBJ2-1; TRBD2 matches 16 bases. V trimming: 1 base; J trimming: 7 bases; junction bases outside the gene matches: 4. CDR3 length equals 17 residues. The germline gives CDR1 SGHDN, CDR2 FVKESK. The CDR3 DNA reads TGTGCCAGCAGCCAAGCGGGACTAGCGGGGGGGCGGAATGAGCAGTTCTTC. Amino acid sequence: CASSQAGLAGGRNEQFF.

This clone was observed a single time. This chain uses TRBV19 with TRBJ1-3; D call uncertain. Deletions cut 8 bases from V and 8 bases from J, with 13 bases between. The V gene's germline CDR1 is LNHDA and CDR2 SQIVND (reference sequence). The CDR3 runs to 12 residues. The CDR3 loop reads CASSSFGDTIYF. The CDR3 nucleotides are TGTGCCAGTTCGAGTTTTGGGGACACCATATATTTT.

This clone was detected only once. CDR3 nucleotide sequence: TGTGCCAGCAGAACAGGGATGGCTTCACCCCTCCACTTT. Translating it yields CASRTGMASPLHF. The rearrangement joins TRBV11-2 to TRBJ1-6; TRBD1 might be the D (6 bases). The V end was cut by 6 bases, the J end by 9 bases, with 12 bases between. The CDR3 contains 13 residues. Per the germline V gene, CDR1 is SGHAT and CDR2 is FQNNGV.